These 7 T cell receptor beta chains originate from one sample sequenced in a study of shared clonotypes between healthy human individuals. TCRdb's table, derived via immunoSEQ multiplex PCR, lists solely in-frame clones and lacks some. Of about 2.4 million clones listed, roughly 93% are singletons. The source material was naive CD4+ T cells from PBMCs. The subset: CD45RA+ positively selected. Source of these receptors: a man between 18 and 35 years old in good health. Some clones in this sample may be carry-over from other donors' samples.

This sequence joins TRBV6-5 and TRBJ2-2; 8 bases map to TRBD2. The germline V gene encodes CDR1 MNHEY and CDR2 SVGAGI. This CDR3 is built from 15 residues. The J segment lost 5 bases and the V segment lost 4 bases, leaving 6 bases of the junction unmatched. The CDR3 sequence is CASSFAGGGTGELFF. The CDR3 DNA reads TGTGCCAGCAGTTTTGCGGGAGGTGGGACCGGGGAGCTGTTTTTT.

The J gene is TRBJ1-3, the V gene TRBV19; D gene uncertain. Germline CDR1 and CDR2: LNHDA and SQIVND (reference sequence). V gave up 3 bases and J gave up 0 bases, with 12 bases separating them. The CDR3 spans 16 residues. CDR3 DNA: TGTGCCAGTAGTATGGGCAGGATATACTCTGGAAACACCATATATTTT. This gives the protein CASSMGRIYSGNTIYF.

Only one count was recorded for this clone. The chain's CDR3 is CASTQDTGEETQYF. In DNA form, the CDR3 reads TGCGCCAGCACCCAGGACACCGGAGAAGAGACCCAGTACTTC. The chain links TRBV5-1 to TRBJ2-5; perhaps TRBD1 as D (5 bases). The CDR3 totals 14 residues. Germline V gene data show CDR1 as SGHRS and CDR2 as YFSETQ. V was clipped by 6 bases and J by 3 bases, with 15 bases between them.

The chain has TRBV28 and TRBJ2-7; D possibly corresponds to TRBD1 (7 bases). This CDR3 region has 15 residues. Germline CDR1 and CDR2: MDHEN and SYDVKM. V lost 5 bases and J 0 bases, leaving 14 bases between the germline ends. In DNA, the CDR3 is TGTGCCAGCAGTCCCAGGCAGGGGGGCTCCTACGAGCAGTACTTC. It encodes CASSPRQGGSYEQYF.

The J gene is TRBJ1-2, the V gene TRBV9; 9 bases agree with TRBD1. The CDR3 runs 15 residues. Unmatched junction bases numbered 5, after V lost 3 bases and J lost 2 bases. CDR1 and CDR2 from the germline V gene are SGDLS and YYNGEE. The CDR3 sequence is CASSAVGQGNYGYTF. The DNA of the CDR3 is TGTGCCAGCAGCGCCGTAGGACAGGGGAACTATGGCTACACCTTC.

The rearrangement uses TRBV28 and TRBJ1-2; 7 nucleotides line up with TRBD1. The CDR3 sequence is 15 residues long. Germline V CDR1 and CDR2: MDHEN, SYDVKM. J lost 2 bases, V lost 4 bases, and 7 bases had no gene match. As DNA, the CDR3 is TGTGCCAGCAGTTCCCCCGACAGGGCGAACTATGGCTACACCTTC. Residues: CASSSPDRANYGYTF.

This chain joins TRBV5-4 and TRBJ1-2, with D possibly being TRBD1 (6 bases). Germline V lookup: CDR1 SGHNT, CDR2 YYREEE (reference sequence). V was trimmed by 2 bases and J by 7 bases, leaving 18 bases between them. This CDR3 has 15 residues. CDR3 in amino acids: CASSLMTGPMGGYTF. As DNA, the CDR3 is TGTGCCAGCAGCTTAATGACAGGCCCAATGGGTGGCTACACCTTC.